This TCR beta chain was sequenced for a study of cytomegalovirus exposure and HLA in healthy donors. The PCR ran on 60 Vbeta and 13 Jbeta primers. The method was immunoSEQ multiplex PCR; TCRdb's version includes in-frame clones alone and lacks a portion of them. The sample yields some 84,000 clones, about 60% seen once. V was trimmed by 6 bases and J by 1 base, leaving 9 bases between them. From germline, CDR1 is KGHSH and CDR2 LQKENI. The CDR3 extends over 13 amino acids. Sequenced sample: PBMCs. V and J are TRBV18 and TRBJ2-5, with a tentative D call TRBD1 (5 bases). This TCR was sampled from a woman between 40 and 55 years old in good health and CMV-seropositive. CDR3 loop: CASSPGAQETQYF. The CDR3 bases are TGTGCCAGCTCCCCTGGGGCCCAAGAGACCCAGTACTTC.